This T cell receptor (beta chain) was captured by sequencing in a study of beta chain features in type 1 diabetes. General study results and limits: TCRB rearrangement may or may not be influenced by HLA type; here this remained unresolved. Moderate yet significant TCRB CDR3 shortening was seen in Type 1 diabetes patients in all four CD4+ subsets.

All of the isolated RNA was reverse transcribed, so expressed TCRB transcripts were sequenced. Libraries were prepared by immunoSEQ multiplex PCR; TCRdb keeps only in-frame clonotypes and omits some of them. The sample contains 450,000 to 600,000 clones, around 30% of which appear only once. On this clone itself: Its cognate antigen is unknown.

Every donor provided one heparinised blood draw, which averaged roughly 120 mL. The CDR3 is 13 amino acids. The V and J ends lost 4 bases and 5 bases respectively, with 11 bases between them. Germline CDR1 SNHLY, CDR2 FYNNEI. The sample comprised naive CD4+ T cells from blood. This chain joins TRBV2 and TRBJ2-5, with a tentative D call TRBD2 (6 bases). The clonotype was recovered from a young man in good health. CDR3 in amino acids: CASSGLREETQYF. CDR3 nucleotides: TGTGCCAGCAGTGGGCTCCGGGAGGAGACCCAGTACTTC. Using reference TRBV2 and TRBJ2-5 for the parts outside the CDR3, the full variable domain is EPEVTQTPSHQVTQMGQEVILRCVPISNHLYFYWYRQILGQKVEFLVSFYNNEISEKSEIFDDQFSVERPDGSNFTLKIRSTKLEDSAMYFCASSGLREETQYFGPGTRLLVL.